The T cell receptor (beta chain) described here comes from a study of CD8 T cells in ankylosing spondylitis. V lost 4 bases to trimming and J lost 2 bases, with 9 bases between them. Germline loops: CDR1 DFQATT, CDR2 SNEGSKA (reference sequence). The CDR3 is 12 amino acids. Broader study findings: Seemingly distinctive of ankylosing spondylitis blood was a TCR beta motif formed by eight highly homologous variants. Researchers report that disease-linked clones proved CD8+ and relatively rare in peripheral blood.

This clonotype was counted at least ten times. As yet, its antigen is unknown. TCRdb independently ran MiXCR on the 5' RACE reads; one entry per CDR3 protein. This table holds 700,000 to 850,000 distinct CDR3 sequences, approximately 12% found once. The chain uses TRBV20-1 and TRBJ2-7; no firm D call. The sequence came from a male donor with ankylosing spondylitis. Sample: blood, either unsorted or a sorted T cell fraction (not recorded which). The CDR3 DNA reads as TGCAGTGCTATTAACAGACCCTACGAGCAGTACTTC. It encodes CSAINRPYEQYF.